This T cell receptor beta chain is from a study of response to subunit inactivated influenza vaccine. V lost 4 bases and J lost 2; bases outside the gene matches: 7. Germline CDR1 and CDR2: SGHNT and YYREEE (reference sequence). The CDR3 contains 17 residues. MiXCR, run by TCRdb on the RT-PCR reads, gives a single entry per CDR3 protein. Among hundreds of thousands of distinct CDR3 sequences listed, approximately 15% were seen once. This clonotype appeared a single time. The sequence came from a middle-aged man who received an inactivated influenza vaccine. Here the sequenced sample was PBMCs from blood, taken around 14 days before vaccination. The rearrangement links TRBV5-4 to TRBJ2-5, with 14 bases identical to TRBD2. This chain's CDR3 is CASSPGLAGGFQETQYF. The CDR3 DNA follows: TGTGCCAGCAGCCCCGGACTAGCGGGGGGATTTCAAGAGACCCAGTACTTC. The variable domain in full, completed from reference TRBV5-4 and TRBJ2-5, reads ETGVTQSPTHLIKTRGQQVTLRCSSQSGHNTVSWYQQALGQGPQFIFQYYREEENGRGNFPPRFSGLQFPNYSSELNVNALELDDSALYLCASSPGLAGGFQETQYFGPGTRLLVL.